Following are 9 T cell receptor beta chains from one sample sequenced in a study of control samples from healthy donors and cancer patients. Measured with immunoSEQ multiplex PCR; TCRdb has only the in-frame clones, and not every one. Here the sample spans around 94,000 clones, about 86% being singletons. Specimen: blood. These receptors were taken from a woman aged 45-59 years in good health.

The rearrangement links TRBV28 to TRBJ1-3; no clear D. The CDR3 loop spans 14 amino acids. CDR1 is MDHEN, CDR2 SYDVKM, per germline. V lost 2 bases, J lost 0 bases, and 5 bases lay in between. This CDR3 reads CASSLVTSGNTIYF. The CDR3 DNA is TGTGCCAGCAGTTTAGTAACCTCTGGAAACACCATATATTTT.

The rearrangement links TRBV28 to TRBJ1-2, with TRBD1 matching over 9 bases. Looked up from germline, CDR1 is MDHEN and CDR2 is SYDVKM. Trimming at V came to 7 bases and at J to 8 bases, leaving 11 bases not matched to a gene. CDR3 length equals 14 residues. The CDR3 is CASKTGGESVGYTF. The CDR3 nucleotides are TGTGCCAGCAAAACAGGGGGCGAAAGTGTCGGCTACACCTTC.

The CDR3 loop is CASSLGPANTGELFF. The DNA for the CDR3 is TGTGCCAGCAGCTTAGGCCCAGCGAACACCGGGGAGCTGTTTTTT. The rearrangement uses TRBV11-2 and TRBJ2-2, with D unresolved. Per the germline V gene, CDR1 is SGHAT and CDR2 is FQNNGV. V was clipped by 1 base and J by 0 bases, with 6 bases between them. There are 15 residues in the CDR3.

The J gene is TRBJ1-1, the V gene TRBV7-3; D not certain. The ends were cut back, 2 bases at V and 5 bases at J, with 18 bases in the middle. Germline V gene data show CDR1 as SGHTA and CDR2 as FQGTGA. The CDR3 has 16 amino acids. CDR3 residues: CASSLQAGPGGTEAFF. The CDR3 DNA reads as TGTGCCAGCAGCTTACAGGCCGGGCCCGGCGGGACTGAAGCTTTCTTT. Full variable domain (missing parts from reference TRBV7-3 and TRBJ1-1): GAGVSQTPSNKVTEKGKYVELRCDPISGHTALYWYRQSLGQGPEFLIYFQGTGAADDSGLPNDRFFAVRPEGSVSTLKIQRTERGDSAVYLCASSLQAGPGGTEAFFGQGTRLTVV.

This clone was counted between two and nine times. The V and J genes are TRBV19 and TRBJ1-5; 9 positions match TRBD1. Germline V gives CDR1 LNHDA, CDR2 SQIVND (reference sequence). V lost 4 bases and J lost 5; bases outside the gene matches: 9. This CDR3 contains 16 residues. CDR3 sequence: CASSTLPGQGHQPQHF. In DNA, the CDR3 is TGTGCCAGTAGTACGCTTCCGGGACAGGGTCATCAGCCCCAGCATTTT.

CDR3 region: CASSQDTEAFF. Here the CDR3 DNA reads TGTGCCAGCAGCCAGGACACTGAAGCTTTCTTT. The genes are TRBV28 and TRBJ1-1; unclear D gene. The CDR3 is 11 residues long. Germline V gene lookup returns CDR1 MDHEN and CDR2 SYDVKM. V was pared by 6 bases and J by 3 bases, with 5 bases between.

The chain has TRBV5-4 and TRBJ2-4; 8 bases fit TRBD1. This CDR3 is 15 amino acids long. Germline-derived CDR1 and CDR2 are SGHNT and YYREEE (reference sequence). After removal of 1 base from V and 4 bases from J, the junction contained 4 bases not matched to a gene. This CDR3 reads CASSLKTGEKNIQYF. Written as DNA, the CDR3 is TGTGCCAGCAGCTTGAAGACAGGGGAAAAAAACATTCAGTACTTC.

The rearrangement uses TRBV6-1 and TRBJ2-1; D not resolved. CDR1 and CDR2 from the germline V gene are MNHNS and SASEGT. The CDR3 runs to 14 residues. The V and J ends lost 2 bases and 2 bases respectively, with 7 bases between them. The DNA of the CDR3 is TGTGCCAGCAGTGAAAGAGTGACCTACAATGAGCAGTTCTTC. It specifies CASSERVTYNEQFF.

The chain joins TRBV5-1 to TRBJ1-2, with D perhaps matching TRBD1 (6 bases). The germline V and J ends were trimmed by 5 bases and 0 bases, with 11 bases remaining between them. The CDR3 has 14 residues. CDR1 SGHRS and CDR2 YFSETQ come from the germline V gene. This CDR3 reads CASSFTGTNYGYTF. CDR3 sequence (DNA): TGCGCCAGCAGTTTTACAGGGACTAACTATGGCTACACCTTC.